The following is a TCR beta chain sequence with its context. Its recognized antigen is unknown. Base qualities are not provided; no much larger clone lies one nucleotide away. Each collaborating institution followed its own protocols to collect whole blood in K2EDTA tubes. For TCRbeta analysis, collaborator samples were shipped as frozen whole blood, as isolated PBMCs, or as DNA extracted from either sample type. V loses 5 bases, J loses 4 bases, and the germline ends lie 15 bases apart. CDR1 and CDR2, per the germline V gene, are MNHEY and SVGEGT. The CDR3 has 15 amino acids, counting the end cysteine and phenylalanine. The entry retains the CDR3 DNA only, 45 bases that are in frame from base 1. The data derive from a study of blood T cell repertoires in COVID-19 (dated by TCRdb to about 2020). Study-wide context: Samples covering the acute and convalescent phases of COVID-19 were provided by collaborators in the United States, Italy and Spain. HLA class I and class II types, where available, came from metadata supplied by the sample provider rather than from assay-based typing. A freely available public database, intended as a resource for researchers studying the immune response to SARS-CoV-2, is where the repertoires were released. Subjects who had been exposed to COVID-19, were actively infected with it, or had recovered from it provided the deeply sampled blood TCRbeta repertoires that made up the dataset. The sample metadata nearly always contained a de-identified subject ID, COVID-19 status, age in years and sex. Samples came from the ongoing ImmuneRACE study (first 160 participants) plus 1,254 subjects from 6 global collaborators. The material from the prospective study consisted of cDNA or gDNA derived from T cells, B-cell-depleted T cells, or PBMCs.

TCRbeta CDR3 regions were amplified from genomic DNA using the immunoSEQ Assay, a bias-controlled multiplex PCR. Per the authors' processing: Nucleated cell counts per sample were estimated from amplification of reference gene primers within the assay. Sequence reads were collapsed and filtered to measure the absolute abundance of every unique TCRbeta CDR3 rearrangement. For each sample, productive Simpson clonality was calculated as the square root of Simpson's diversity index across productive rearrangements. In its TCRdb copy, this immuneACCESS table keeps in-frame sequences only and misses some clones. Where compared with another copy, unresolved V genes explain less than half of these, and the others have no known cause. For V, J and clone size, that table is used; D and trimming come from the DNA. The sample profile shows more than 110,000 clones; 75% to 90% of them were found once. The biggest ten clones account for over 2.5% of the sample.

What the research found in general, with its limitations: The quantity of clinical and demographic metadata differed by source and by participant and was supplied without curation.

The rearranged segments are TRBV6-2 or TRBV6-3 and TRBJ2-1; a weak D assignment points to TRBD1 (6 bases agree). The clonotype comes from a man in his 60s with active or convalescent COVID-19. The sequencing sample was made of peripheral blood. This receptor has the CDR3 CASSKDRPAYNEQFF. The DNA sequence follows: TGTGCCAGCAGTAAAGACAGGCCTGCATACAATGAGCAGTTCTTC.